The TCR beta chain described here comes from a study of T cell changes during pregnancy in multiple sclerosis. Only in-frame clones appear in the TCRdb table, and some are missing; sequencing was by immunoSEQ multiplex PCR. The data show about 75,000 clones, 90% to 95% seen once. Germline V gives CDR1 SNHLY, CDR2 FYNNEI. The CDR3 totals 15 residues. V dropped 1 base and J dropped 1 base, with 10 bases sitting between them. This chain links TRBV2 with TRBJ1-1, with a possible D match to TRBD1 (5 bases). Sequencing used CD4+ T cells from peripheral blood mononuclear cells, obtained after pregnancy. This receptor was identified in a female donor with multiple sclerosis, enrolled in a pregnancy study. CDR3 amino acids: CASSEEGRGNTEAFF. As DNA, the CDR3 is TGTGCCAGCAGTGAAGAGGGGAGGGGGAACACTGAAGCTTTCTTT.